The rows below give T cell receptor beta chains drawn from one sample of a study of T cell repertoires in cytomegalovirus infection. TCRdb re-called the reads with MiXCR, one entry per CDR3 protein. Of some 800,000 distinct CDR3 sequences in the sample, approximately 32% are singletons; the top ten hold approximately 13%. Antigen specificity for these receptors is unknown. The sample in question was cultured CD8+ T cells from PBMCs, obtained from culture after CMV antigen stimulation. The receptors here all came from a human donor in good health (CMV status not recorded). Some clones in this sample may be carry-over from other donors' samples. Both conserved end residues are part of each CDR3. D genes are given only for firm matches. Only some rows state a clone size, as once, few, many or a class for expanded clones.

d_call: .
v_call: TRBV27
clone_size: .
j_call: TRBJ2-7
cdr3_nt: TGTGCCAGCATCCCCAATGCAGGGGCAAGCTACGAGCAGTACTTC
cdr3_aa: CASIPNAGASYEQYF

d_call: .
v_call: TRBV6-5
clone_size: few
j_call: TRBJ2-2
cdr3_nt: TGTGCCAGCAGTTACGACGCAGGACCGGGCACCGGGGAGCTGTTTTTT
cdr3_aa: CASSYDAGPGTGELFF

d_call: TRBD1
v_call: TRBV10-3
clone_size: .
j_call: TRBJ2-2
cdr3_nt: TGTGCCATCAGTACCACAGGGGATACCGGGGAGCTGTTTTTT
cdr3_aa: CAISTTGDTGELFF

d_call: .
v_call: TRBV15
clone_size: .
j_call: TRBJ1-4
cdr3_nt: TGTGCCACCAGCAAATCGCTCCGGACATTTGACAGTAATGAAAAACTGTTTTTT
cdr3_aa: CATSKSLRTFDSNEKLFF

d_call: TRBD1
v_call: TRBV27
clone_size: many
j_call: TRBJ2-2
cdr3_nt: TGTGCCAGCAGTTTCAGGGGGACCGGGGAGCTGTTTTTT
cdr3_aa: CASSFRGTGELFF

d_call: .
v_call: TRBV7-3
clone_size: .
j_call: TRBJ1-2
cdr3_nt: TGTGCCAGCAGCCAAGGGACAACCTATGGCTACACCTTC
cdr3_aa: CASSQGTTYGYTF

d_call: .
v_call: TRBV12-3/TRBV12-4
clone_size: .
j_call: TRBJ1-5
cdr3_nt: TGTGCCAGCAGTTACTCGCGGCAGGATCAGCCCCAGCATTTT
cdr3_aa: CASSYSRQDQPQHF

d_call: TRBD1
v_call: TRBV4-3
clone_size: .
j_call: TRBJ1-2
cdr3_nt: TGCGCCAGCAGCCAAGCGGACAGGGGGCTGACTGACTACACCTTC
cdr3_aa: CASSQADRGLTDYTF

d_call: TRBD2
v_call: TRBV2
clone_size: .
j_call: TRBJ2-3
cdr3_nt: TGTGCCCGTCAAGAGCGGGGGGGCGAAGATACGCAGTATTTT
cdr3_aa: CARQERGGEDTQYF

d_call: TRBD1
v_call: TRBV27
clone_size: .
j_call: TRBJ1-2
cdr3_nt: TGTGCCAGCAGTTATGGGACAGGTACCCTCTATGGCTACACCTTC
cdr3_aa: CASSYGTGTLYGYTF

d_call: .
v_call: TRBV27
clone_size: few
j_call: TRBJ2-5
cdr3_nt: TGTGCCAGCAGTTTATCGATAATCCCCGGGGAGACCCAGTACTTC
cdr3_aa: CASSLSIIPGETQYF

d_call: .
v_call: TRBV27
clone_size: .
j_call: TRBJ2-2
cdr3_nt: TGTGCCAGCGGTGGACCGATCCGAGGCACCGGGGAGCTGTTTTTT
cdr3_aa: CASGGPIRGTGELFF

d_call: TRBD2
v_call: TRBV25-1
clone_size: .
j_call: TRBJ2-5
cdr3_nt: TGTGCCAGCCTAGGGGGAGCGGGGGACCAAGAGACCCAGTACTTC
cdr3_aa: CASLGGAGDQETQYF

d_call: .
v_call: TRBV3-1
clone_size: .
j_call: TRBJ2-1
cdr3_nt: TGTGCCAGCAGCCGCGCCGCAGGGGGGATTCAGGGTGAGCAGTTCTTC
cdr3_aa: CASSRAAGGIQGEQFF

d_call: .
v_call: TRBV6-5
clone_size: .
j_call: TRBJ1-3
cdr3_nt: TGTGCCAGCAGTTCAGACATTACCTCTGGAAACACCATATATTTT
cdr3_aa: CASSSDITSGNTIYF

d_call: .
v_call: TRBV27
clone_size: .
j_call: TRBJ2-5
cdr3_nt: TGTGCCAGCAGTTTAACACTGAACCAAGAGACCCAGTACTTC
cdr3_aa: CASSLTLNQETQYF

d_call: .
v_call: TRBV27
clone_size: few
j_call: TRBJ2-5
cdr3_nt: TGTGCCAGCAGGAGAGGCGGACGGTTAGGCGAGACCCAGTACTTC
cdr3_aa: CASRRGGRLGETQYF

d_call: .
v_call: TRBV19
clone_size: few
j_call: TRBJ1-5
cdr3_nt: TGTGCCAGTATGCCGGGATCCGGGCAATGGGCCCAGCATTTT
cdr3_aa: CASMPGSGQWAQHF

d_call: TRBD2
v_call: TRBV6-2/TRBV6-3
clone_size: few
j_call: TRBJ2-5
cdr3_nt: TGTGCCAGCAGTTACCGGGGGGGGGCCGTCCAAGAGACCCAGTACTTC
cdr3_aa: CASSYRGGAVQETQYF

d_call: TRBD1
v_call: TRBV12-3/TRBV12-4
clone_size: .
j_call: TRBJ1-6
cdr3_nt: TGTGCCAGCAGTTTAACGACGGACAGGGGTAGATCACCCCTCCACTTT
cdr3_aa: CASSLTTDRGRSPLHF

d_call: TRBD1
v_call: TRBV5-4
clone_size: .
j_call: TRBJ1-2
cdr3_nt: TGTGCCAGCAGCCAACCCCGGGACAGGGGGCCTTACTATGGCTACACCTTC
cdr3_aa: CASSQPRDRGPYYGYTF

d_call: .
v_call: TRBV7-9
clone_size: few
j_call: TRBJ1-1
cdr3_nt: TGTGCCAGCAGCGCCGGACGGGAGAACACTGAAGCTTTCTTT
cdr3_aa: CASSAGRENTEAFF

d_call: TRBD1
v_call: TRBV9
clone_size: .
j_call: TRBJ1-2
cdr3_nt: TGTGCCAGCAGCGTCGTGGACAGGGGAGACTATGGCTACACCTTC
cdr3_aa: CASSVVDRGDYGYTF

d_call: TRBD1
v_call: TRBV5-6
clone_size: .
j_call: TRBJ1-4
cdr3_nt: TGTGCCAGCAGCTTGTCAACCCTCAGGGGGCAACGTGAAAAACTGTTTTTT
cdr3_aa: CASSLSTLRGQREKLFF

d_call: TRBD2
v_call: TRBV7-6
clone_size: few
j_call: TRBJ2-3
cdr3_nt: TGTGCCAGCAGCCTCGGGCTAGCGGGGGGTTACACAGATACGCAGTATTTT
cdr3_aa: CASSLGLAGGYTDTQYF

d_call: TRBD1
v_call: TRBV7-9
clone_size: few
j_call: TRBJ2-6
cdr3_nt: TGTGCCAGCAGCTCTCGGACAGGGGGCAAGGGGGCCAACGTCCTGACTTTC
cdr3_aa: CASSSRTGGKGANVLTF

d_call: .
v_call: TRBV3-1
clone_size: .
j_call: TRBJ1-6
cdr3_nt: TGTGCCAGCAGCCAAGGACCTCTACCCAATTCACCCCTCCACTTT
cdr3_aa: CASSQGPLPNSPLHF

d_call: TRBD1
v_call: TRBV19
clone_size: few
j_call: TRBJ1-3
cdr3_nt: TGTGCCAGTAGTTTGGACAGGGGGCGTTCTGATGGAAACACCATATATTTT
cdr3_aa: CASSLDRGRSDGNTIYF

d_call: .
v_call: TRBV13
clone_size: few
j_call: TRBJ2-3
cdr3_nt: TGTGCCAGCAGCTCAGACAGGGAGGGTGATGAGCCCCCAGATACGCAGTATTTT
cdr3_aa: CASSSDREGDEPPDTQYF

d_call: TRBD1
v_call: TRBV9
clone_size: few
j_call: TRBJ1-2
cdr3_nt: TGTGCCAGCAGCGTAGGACAGGGAGGCAACTATGGCTACACCTTC
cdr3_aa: CASSVGQGGNYGYTF

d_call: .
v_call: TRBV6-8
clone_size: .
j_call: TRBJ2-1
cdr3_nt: TGTGCCAGCAGTTACGCCCCCTACAATGAGCAGTTCTTC
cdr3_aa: CASSYAPYNEQFF

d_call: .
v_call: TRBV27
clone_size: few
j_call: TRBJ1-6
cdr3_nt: TGTGCCAGCAGCAAGATCGGGGGAAAAGGCTCACCCCTCCACTTT
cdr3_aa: CASSKIGGKGSPLHF

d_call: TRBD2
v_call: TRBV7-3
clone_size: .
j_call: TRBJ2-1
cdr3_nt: TGTGCCAACAGCTTTTTGGGACTAGCGGGGGACCCGAATGAGCAGTTCTTC
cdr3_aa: CANSFLGLAGDPNEQFF

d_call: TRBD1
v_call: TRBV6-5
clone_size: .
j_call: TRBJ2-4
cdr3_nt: TGTGCCAGCAGTCCGACAGGGGTGGCCAAAAACATTCAGTACTTC
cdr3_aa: CASSPTGVAKNIQYF

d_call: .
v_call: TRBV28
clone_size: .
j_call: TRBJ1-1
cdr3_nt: TGTGCCAGCAGTTTAAGGGTCGATGAAGCTTTCTTT
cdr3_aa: CASSLRVDEAFF

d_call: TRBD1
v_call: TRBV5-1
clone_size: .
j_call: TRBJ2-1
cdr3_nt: TGCGCCAGCAGCTTTTGGGACAGGGGTAACAATGAGCAGTTCTTC
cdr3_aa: CASSFWDRGNNEQFF

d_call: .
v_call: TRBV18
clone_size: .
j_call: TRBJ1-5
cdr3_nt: TGTGCCAGCTCACCAATTGGATATAGCAATCAGCCCCAGCATTTT
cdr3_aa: CASSPIGYSNQPQHF

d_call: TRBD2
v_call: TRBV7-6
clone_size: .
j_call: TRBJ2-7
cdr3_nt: TGTGCCAGCACCCCGACGGGGGGGCTTCTCTACGAGCAGTACTTC
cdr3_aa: CASTPTGGLLYEQYF

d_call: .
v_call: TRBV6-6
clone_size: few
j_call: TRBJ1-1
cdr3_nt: TGTGCCAGCGGGCCCGGATACACTGAAGCTTTCTTT
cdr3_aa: CASGPGYTEAFF

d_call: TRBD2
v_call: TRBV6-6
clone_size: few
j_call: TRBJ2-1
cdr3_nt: TGTGCCAGCAGCCAGACTAGCGCGGGGGGGTTCTTC
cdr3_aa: CASSQTSAGGFF

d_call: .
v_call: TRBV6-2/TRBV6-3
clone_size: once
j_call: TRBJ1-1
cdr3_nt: TGTGCCAGCAGTTACTTTTCACGGGACACTGAAGCTTTCTTT
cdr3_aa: CASSYFSRDTEAFF

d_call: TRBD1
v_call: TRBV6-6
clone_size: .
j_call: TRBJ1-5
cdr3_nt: TGTGCCAGCAGTGAGGGACAGGGGGCTTATCAGCCCCAGCATTTT
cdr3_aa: CASSEGQGAYQPQHF

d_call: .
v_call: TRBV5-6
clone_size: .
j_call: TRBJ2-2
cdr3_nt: TGTGCCAGCAGCCCCGCGGTAGAGAACACCGGGGAGCTGTTTTTT
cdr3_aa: CASSPAVENTGELFF

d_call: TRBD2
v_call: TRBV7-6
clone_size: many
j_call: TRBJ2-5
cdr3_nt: TGTGCCAGCAGCTTATGGCGGGGGCAAGAGACCCAGTACTTC
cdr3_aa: CASSLWRGQETQYF